This TCR beta chain was captured by sequencing in a study of regulatory T cells in long-lasting Graves disease. Time point here: newly diagnosed GD, antithyroid drugs for less than 3 months. RNA extracted from PBMCs served as the sequencing template. CDR1 is SQVTM and CDR2 is ANQGSEA in the germline V gene. The CDR3 is 12 amino acids. V was pared by 4 bases and J by 3 bases, with 3 bases of the junction left unmatched. TCR beta libraries were built with iRepertoire HTBI primers and Arm-PCR of CDR3 regions. Each CDR3 protein is one row after TCRdb ran MiXCR on the multiplex PCR reads. The sample includes approximately 350,000 distinct CDR3 sequences, about 10% of them seen just once. This sample was also put to use in a study of T cells in Graves' hyperthyroidism and ophthalmopathy. That report adds: The TCR CDR3 first-round RT-PCR relied on the HTBI primer set.

The receptor comes from a young woman with Graves disease. The material sequenced was peripheral blood mononuclear cells (PBMCs), taken at new diagnosis, from a patient treated with antithyroid drugs. This chain connects TRBV29-1 to TRBJ2-7; 7 bases match TRBD1. In nucleotides, the CDR3 is TGCAGCGTTGCGACAGGGTACTACGAGCAGTACTTC. Translating it yields CSVATGYYEQYF.